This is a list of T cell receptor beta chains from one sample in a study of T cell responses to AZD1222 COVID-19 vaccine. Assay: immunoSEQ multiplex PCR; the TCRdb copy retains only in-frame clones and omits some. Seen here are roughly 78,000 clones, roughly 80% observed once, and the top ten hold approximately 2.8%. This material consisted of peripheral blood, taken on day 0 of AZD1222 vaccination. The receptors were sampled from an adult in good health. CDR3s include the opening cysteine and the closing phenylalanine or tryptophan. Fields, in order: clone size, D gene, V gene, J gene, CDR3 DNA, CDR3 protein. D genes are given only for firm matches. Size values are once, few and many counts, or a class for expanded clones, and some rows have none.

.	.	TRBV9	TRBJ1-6	TGTGCCAGCAGCGTAGGTTCGGAGGGGTGGAATTCACCCCTCCACTTT	CASSVGSEGWNSPLHF
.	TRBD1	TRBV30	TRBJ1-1	TGTGCCTGGCAGTGGACAGGGGTAACTGAAGCTTTCTTT	CAWQWTGVTEAFF
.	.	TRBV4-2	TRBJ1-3	TGTGCCAGCAGCCTTAGCAGGGGTAATGAAAACACCATATATTTT	CASSLSRGNENTIYF
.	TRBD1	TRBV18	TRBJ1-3	TGTGCCAGCTCACCGGACAGGGGGCTTGGAAACACCATATATTTT	CASSPDRGLGNTIYF
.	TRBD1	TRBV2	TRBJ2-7	TGTGCCAGCAGTGAATGGACAGGGAATGAGCAGTACTTC	CASSEWTGNEQYF
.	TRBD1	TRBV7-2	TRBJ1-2	TGTGCCAGCAGCTTAGGATGGACAGGGACTAACTATGGCTACACCTTC	CASSLGWTGTNYGYTF
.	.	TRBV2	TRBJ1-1	TGTGCCAGCAGAAGACAAGAGAGCAGCGTTGAAGCTTTCTTT	CASRRQESSVEAFF
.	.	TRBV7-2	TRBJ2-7	TGTGCCAGCAGCTTAGTTTTAGGGGCAGAGCAGTACTTC	CASSLVLGAEQYF
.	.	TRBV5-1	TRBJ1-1	TGCGCCAGCAGCTTGTCAGACGGGAACACTGAAGCTTTCTTT	CASSLSDGNTEAFF
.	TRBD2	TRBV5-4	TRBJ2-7	TGTGCCAGCAGCTTGAGTCGGACTAGCGGCTACGAGCAGTACTTC	CASSLSRTSGYEQYF
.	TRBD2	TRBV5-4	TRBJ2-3	TGTGCCAGCAGCGGTCGGGCCGGTTCGCGGGAGACAGATACGCAGTATTTT	CASSGRAGSRETDTQYF
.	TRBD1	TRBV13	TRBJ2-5	TGTGCCAGCAGCTTCAGGACAGGGGGAGAGACCCAGTACTTC	CASSFRTGGETQYF
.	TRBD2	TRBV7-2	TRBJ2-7	TGTGCCAGCAGCTTAGGGGGTCCCGGGACTAGCGGGAGTGTGTACGAGCAGTACTTC	CASSLGGPGTSGSVYEQYF
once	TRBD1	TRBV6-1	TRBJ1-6	TGTGCCAGCAGTGAAGATCAGGGGGAGAATTCACCCCTCCACTTT	CASSEDQGENSPLHF
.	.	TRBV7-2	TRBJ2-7	TGTGCCAGCAGCTTAGGCGGGGTCTCCACCTACGAGCAGTACTTC	CASSLGGVSTYEQYF
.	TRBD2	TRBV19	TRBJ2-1	TGTGCCAGTACCGGGCTAGCGGCCAACAATGAGCAGTTCTTC	CASTGLAANNEQFF
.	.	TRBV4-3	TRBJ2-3	TGCGCCAGCAGCCAAGAGCTCCATGTGGATACGCAGTATTTT	CASSQELHVDTQYF